These T cell receptor beta chains were read from a single sample in a study of cytomegalovirus exposure and HLA in healthy donors. TCRdb keeps only in-frame clones here, not all; method: immunoSEQ multiplex PCR. The data show 100,000 to 150,000 clones, roughly 70% seen once. Material for sequencing was PBMCs. Receptor source: a man aged 35 to 55 in good health and CMV-seropositive. Both conserved end residues are part of each CDR3. Fields, in order: V gene, D gene, clone size, J gene, CDR3 DNA, CDR3 protein. D genes are given only for firm matches. Clone size is shown for a subset of rows, as once, few, many or a class of expanded clone.

TRBV4-2	TRBD1	-	TRBJ1-5	TGTGCCAGCAGCCGGGACAGGGAACAGCCCCAGCATTTT	CASSRDREQPQHF
TRBV7-3	TRBD2	-	TRBJ2-1	TGTGCCAGTCCGGGACTAGCGGGGATACACCCTTACAATGAGCAGTTCTTC	CASPGLAGIHPYNEQFF
TRBV5-6	TRBD1	medium-sized	TRBJ1-2	TGTGCCAGCAGCTCGGGACAGGGCTATGGCTACACCTTC	CASSSGQGYGYTF
TRBV11-3	TRBD1	-	TRBJ2-1	TGTGCCAGCAGCTTAGGCAGGGGGCAAGACAATGAGCAGTTCTTC	CASSLGRGQDNEQFF
TRBV19	-	few	TRBJ2-7	TGTGCCAGTAGTATTGAGGGCAGCTCCTACGAGCAGTACTTC	CASSIEGSSYEQYF
TRBV29-1	-	-	TRBJ1-1	TGCAGCGTTGATGGGGCCAACACTGAAGCTTTCTTT	CSVDGANTEAFF
TRBV11-2	-	-	TRBJ2-3	TGTGCCAGCAGCCGTAACCCGGGGTCAGATACGCAGTATTTT	CASSRNPGSDTQYF
TRBV18	-	-	TRBJ1-5	TGTGCCAGCTCACCCATCCCGGTCACGGTCCGCCAGCCCCAGCATTTT	CASSPIPVTVRQPQHF
TRBV7-9	-	few	TRBJ1-3	TGTGCTTTGGGCCCGCCTGGAAACACCATATATTTT	CALGPPGNTIYF
TRBV6-1	-	-	TRBJ1-6	TGTGCCAGCAGTGAACAGGGTCCCTATAATTCACCCCTCCACTTT	CASSEQGPYNSPLHF
TRBV5-1	TRBD1	-	TRBJ2-4	TGCGCCAGCAGCTCCTCGACAGGGGAAAACATTCAGTACTTC	CASSSSTGENIQYF
TRBV7-8	-	-	TRBJ1-2	TGTGCCAGCAGCTTAAAACAGAACTATGGCTACACCTTC	CASSLKQNYGYTF
TRBV4-2	-	few	TRBJ2-7	TGTGCCAGCAGCCAAGATTCTAGTTGGGACGAGCAGTACTTC	CASSQDSSWDEQYF
TRBV5-6	TRBD1	-	TRBJ1-5	TGTGCCAGCAGCTCACGACAGGGGGCCGACTATAGCAATCAGCCCCAGCATTTT	CASSSRQGADYSNQPQHF
TRBV11-2	-	-	TRBJ1-6	TGTGCCAGCAGCTTCGACACAGTGAGCTCCTATAATTCACCCCTCCACTTT	CASSFDTVSSYNSPLHF
TRBV5-5	-	-	TRBJ2-7	TGTGCCAGCAGAGCGAAGACCTACGAGCAGTACTTC	CASRAKTYEQYF
TRBV11-2	-	-	TRBJ1-4	TGTGCCAGCAGCTTATTGTATAGGAGGGGTGCTAATGAAAAACTGTTTTTT	CASSLLYRRGANEKLFF
TRBV5-1	TRBD2	-	TRBJ2-7	TGCGCCAGCACCAATTTAGCGGGAGGCGCCTACGAGCAGTACTTC	CASTNLAGGAYEQYF